This TCR beta chain derives from a study of T-cell memory formation after mild COVID-19 (dated by TCRdb to the early 2020s). A note on the overall study: Most TCR sequence clusters were specific to one of the two donors. Longitudinal TCRalpha and TCRbeta repertoire sequencing tracked T-cell clones expanding and contracting after mild COVID-19 in two donors. The cohort was made up of two young adult volunteers, one female and one male, who were previously healthy.

Ficoll-Paque density gradient centrifugation was used to isolate PBMCs. TCRdb names Illumina NovaSeq 6000 as the instrument used. TCRalpha and TCRbeta cDNA libraries were constructed by 5'RACE with constant-segment primers, with sample barcodes and unique molecular identifiers being introduced. RNA was extracted from every sample with Trizol reagent. Amplification of the libraries took two PCR steps, and the second step added a second sample barcode plus Illumina TruSeq adapters. Libraries were sequenced on an Illumina NovaSeq with 2 x 150 bp paired-end reads. From the authors' description of their analysis: Reads were demultiplexed and collapsed into UMI-guided consensus sequences with migec v1.2.7. With mixcr v2.1.11, UMI consensuses were aligned to TRA and TRB V and J templates and assembled into clonotypes. Clonotypes were classified as expanded or contracted when called significant by both edgeR and NoisET, with noise models trained on biological replicates. edgeR calls used a false discovery rate-adjusted p below 0.01 and a log2 fold-change threshold of 1. As an exploratory analysis of dynamics, PCA with hierarchical clustering was applied to max-normalized trajectories of the 1000 most abundant clonotypes. The CD4 or CD8 phenotype of responding clones was assigned using the separately sequenced CD4+ and CD8+ repertoires. The raw public data were reprocessed by TCRdb itself: fastp quality trimming at Q25, MiXCR clonotype calling, in-frame beta chains only. Here each entry gathers all rows of one CDR3 protein and keeps the most common genes and DNA. These V and J calls derive from TCRdb rather than the authors' analysis. The sample profile shows under 200,000 distinct CDR3 sequences; around a tenth of them were found once. Of the sample, more than 3.5% is held by the ten largest clones.

CDR1 and CDR2 are read off the germline V gene as MGHRA and YSYEKL. V and J are truncated by 3 bases and 0 bases respectively, leaving an intervening sequence of 12 bases. The CDR3, cysteine through phenylalanine, is 16 amino acids long. Of the read, only the CDR3 DNA is kept; its 48 bases are in frame from base 1. About this clonotype: Its cognate antigen has yet to be identified. No base quality values were provided; no much bigger clone lies one nucleotide off.

Broad study findings and their caveats: Only two mild cases were covered by the study, and larger cohorts that include severe cases with pre-infection samples were considered necessary. Contracting CD4+ clones were found mainly in CM and EM memory subsets, while CD8+ clones were enriched in EMRA. Balanced CD4/CD8 phenotypes were observed for clones contracting from day 15 to 85, whereas a bias towards CD4+ was observed for a second wave of clones expanding from day 15 to 37. The second-wave clones that peaked on day 37 were not confirmed to be SARS-CoV-2 specific. Some responding clones were found in pre-infection memory, which suggests that pre-existing cross-reactive memory T cells took part in the SARS-CoV-2 response.

The specimen sequenced was PBMCs or a T cell subset sorted from them (not recorded which). Rearrangement joined TRBV4-1 to TRBJ2-4; 5 matching bases give a weak D call of TRBD1. The source is a man aged 18-30 years who had mild COVID-19 (a few samples of this study predate the infection). The sample titles of this study are shuffled in the database, so cell type and time point are left out; the donor was told from shared clones. The DNA is as follows: TGCGCCAGCAGCCAGCTCCAGGGCGCAGCCAAAAACATTCAGTACTTC. Its protein is CASSQLQGAAKNIQYF.